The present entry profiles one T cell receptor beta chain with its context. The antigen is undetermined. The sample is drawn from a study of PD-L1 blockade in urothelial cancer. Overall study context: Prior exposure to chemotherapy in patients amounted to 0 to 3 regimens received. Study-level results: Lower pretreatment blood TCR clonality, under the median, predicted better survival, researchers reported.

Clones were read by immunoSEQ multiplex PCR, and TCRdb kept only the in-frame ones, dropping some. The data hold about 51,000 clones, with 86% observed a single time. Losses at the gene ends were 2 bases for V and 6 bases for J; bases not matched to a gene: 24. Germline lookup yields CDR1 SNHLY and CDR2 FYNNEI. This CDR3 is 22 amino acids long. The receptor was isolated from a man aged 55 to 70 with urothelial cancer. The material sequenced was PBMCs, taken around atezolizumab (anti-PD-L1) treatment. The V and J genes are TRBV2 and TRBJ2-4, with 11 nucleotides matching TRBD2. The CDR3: CASSEPFDFVRLAGLRVNIQYF. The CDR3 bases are TGTGCCAGCAGTGAACCCTTCGACTTTGTTAGACTAGCGGGATTGAGGGTAAACATTCAGTACTTC.